This entry lists 18 T cell receptor beta chains sequenced from one sample in a study of Graves' ophthalmopathy and Graves' hyperthyroidism. Amplified material comprised TCR beta CDR3 regions derived from RNA transcripts. A first-round RT-PCR used HTBI primers, followed by a second-round multiplex PCR. TCRdb analysed the multiplex PCR reads with MiXCR anew, one entry per CDR3 protein. Among about 220,000 distinct CDR3 sequences listed, around a fifth were seen once. Sequences were obtained from peripheral blood. The source is a woman aged 45-59 years with Graves' ophthalmopathy.

This clonotype was observed at least ten times. The chain is built from TRBV15 and TRBJ2-4; 10 bases agree with TRBD1. Germline V gene lookup returns CDR1 LNHNV and CDR2 YYDKDF (reference sequence). V gave up 6 bases and J gave up 0 bases; unmatched junction bases: 5. This CDR3 is built from 16 residues. The DNA of the CDR3 is TGTGCCACCAGAGGGACAGGGGTTTTAGCCAAAAACATTCAGTACTTC. Its protein is CATRGTGVLAKNIQYF.

This clonotype was recorded many times. CDR3 bases: TGCGCCAGCAGCTCGGGACAGGGTAATGGCTACACCTTC. Protein sequence: CASSSGQGNGYTF. The V gene is TRBV5-1, the J gene TRBJ1-2, with 9 bases fitting TRBD1. This CDR3 contains 13 residues. CDR1 and CDR2 (germline): SGHRS, YFSETQ. J lost 6 bases, V lost 3 bases, and 3 bases had no gene match.

This clonotype has at least ten counts. A read error is possible here, since a much larger clone lies one base away. The chain combines TRBV12-3 or TRBV12-4 with TRBJ1-2; 7 bases map to TRBD1. This CDR3 region has 13 residues. The CDR3 reads CAGSFNRGGGYTF. In nucleotides, the CDR3 is TGTGCCGGCAGTTTCAACAGGGGCGGTGGCTACACCTTC.

Many counts were recorded for this clonotype. The chain joins TRBV6-5 to TRBJ2-7; 9 bases are a match to TRBD1. Trimming cost V 0 bases and J 6 bases; bases outside gene matches: 6. The CDR3 loop spans 15 amino acids. Per the germline V gene, CDR1 is MNHEY and CDR2 is SVGAGI. CDR3 sequence reads: CASSYSYNRGLEQYF. The CDR3 nucleotides are TGTGCCAGCAGTTACTCGTACAACAGGGGGCTCGAGCAGTACTTC.

This clonotype was seen many times. The rearrangement uses TRBV6-5 and TRBJ1-2, with D perhaps matching TRBD1 (5 bases). The V gene's germline CDR1 is MNHEY and CDR2 SVGAGI. V dropped 6 bases and J dropped 2 bases, with 13 bases sitting between them. This CDR3 is built from 14 residues. CDR3 in DNA: TGTGCCAGCAGACCCACGGGGGGGAACTATGGCTACACCTTC. Its translation is CASRPTGGNYGYTF.

The chain is built from TRBV5-1 and TRBJ2-2; D is undetermined. The CDR3 is 15 residues long. Germline V gives CDR1 SGHRS, CDR2 YFSETQ. The V end lost 0 bases, the J end lost 4 bases, and 10 bases lay between the germline ends. CDR3 nucleotide sequence: TGCGCCAGCAGCTTGGGACCCCGGGTCACCGGGGAGCTGTTTTTT. It encodes CASSLGPRVTGELFF.

This clonotype was found many times. The rearrangement uses TRBV20-1 and TRBJ2-7, with a possible D match to TRBD1 (5 bases). The CDR3 has 12 amino acids. The ends were cut back, 7 bases at V and 0 bases at J, with 10 bases in the middle. Germline V CDR1 and CDR2: DFQATT, SNEGSKA (reference sequence). CDR3 bases: TGCAGTGTTTCTACAGGCTCCTACGAGCAGTACTTC. Protein: CSVSTGSYEQYF.

This clonotype has ten or more counts. The chain carries TRBV14 and TRBJ2-7, with D perhaps TRBD1 or TRBD2 (6 bases each). V was cut by 5 bases and J by 6 bases, with 20 bases left in between. This CDR3 spans 15 amino acids. Germline CDR1 SGHDN, CDR2 FVKESK. The CDR3: CASSVGGLARGEQYF. CDR3 nucleotides: TGTGCCAGCAGCGTTGGGGGGCTAGCAAGAGGCGAGCAGTACTTC.

This clonotype showed up many times. V gene TRBV20-1 combines with J gene TRBJ2-2; the D is unclear. The germline CDR1 and CDR2 sequences are DFQATT and SNEGSKA (reference sequence). CDR3 size: 12 residues. V lost 5 bases and J 4 bases, leaving 8 bases between the germline ends. The CDR3 nucleotides read TGCAGTGCTCACATTAGCACCGGGGAGCTGTTTTTT. This gives the protein CSAHISTGELFF.

This clonotype came up many times. The chain carries TRBV19 and TRBJ1-3, with 8 nucleotides matching TRBD1. V lost 5 bases to trimming and J lost 3 bases; unmatched junction nucleotides: 6. Germline values: CDR1 LNHDA, CDR2 SQIVND (reference sequence). The CDR3 sequence is 15 residues long. CDR3 bases: TGTGCCAGTAGTGCCTGGACAGGGCGTGGAAACACCATATATTTT. Translated: CASSAWTGRGNTIYF.

The CDR3 loop is CSALGQDYGYTF. The CDR3 nucleotides are TGCAGTGCCCTGGGACAAGACTATGGCTACACCTTC. The chain is built from TRBV20-1 and TRBJ1-2; the D gene is possibly TRBD1 (6 bases). The CDR3 totals 12 residues. Trimming took off 6 bases at V and 3 bases at J, with 11 bases between the two ends. CDR1 is DFQATT and CDR2 is SNEGSKA in the germline V gene (reference sequence).

The chain combines TRBV6-2 or TRBV6-3 with TRBJ2-7; weak D call: TRBD2 (6 bases). The germline V gene has CDR1 MNHEY and CDR2 SVGEGT. Deletions cut 2 bases from V and 9 bases from J, with 23 bases between. This CDR3 has 16 amino acids. In DNA, the CDR3 is TGTGCCAGCAGTTACCCTCCGGGGAGCGGGCCACCCGGGCAGTACTTC. Amino acid sequence: CASSYPPGSGPPGQYF.

This clonotype was seen at least ten times. The conserved phenylalanine or tryptophan is not found at the CDR3 terminus, so this likely reflects a read error. This sequence joins TRBV5-1 and TRBJ2-4; a weak D match, TRBD1 (6 bases). V was pared by 2 bases and J by 2 bases, with 11 bases between. In germline, CDR1 is SGHRS, CDR2 YFSETQ. The CDR3 runs 15 residues. In nucleotides, the CDR3 is TGCGCCAGCAGCTTTTCACAGGGTTCCAAAAACATTCAGTACTCC. It is translated as CASSFSQGSKNIQYS.

This clonotype was seen ten or more times. The chain couples TRBV7-3 to TRBJ1-2; possible D gene TRBD1, 5 bases. Looked up from germline, CDR1 is SGHTA and CDR2 is FQGTGA. V lost 2 bases, J lost 3 bases, and 10 bases lay in between. CDR3 length equals 14 residues. As DNA, the CDR3 is TGTGCCAGCAGCTTAGGGGTCAGGGACTATGGCTACACCTTC. Translation gives CASSLGVRDYGYTF.

This clonotype has at least ten counts. V usage is TRBV9 and J usage is TRBJ1-1; the match to TRBD1 covers 8 bases. Germline V CDR1 and CDR2: SGDLS, YYNGEE. V lost 3 bases, J lost 0 bases, and 7 bases stayed unmatched. The CDR3 consists of 16 residues. CDR3 coding DNA: TGTGCCAGCAGCGCAGGGACAGGAGTCATGAACACTGAAGCTTTCTTT. This encodes CASSAGTGVMNTEAFF.

The genes are TRBV10-3 and TRBJ1-2, with D possibly matching TRBD1 (5 bases). V shed 10 bases and J shed 2 bases, with 20 bases lying between them. The CDR3 has 15 amino acids. Per germline, CDR1 ENHRY and CDR2 SYGVKD. CDR3 bases: TGTGCCAACGCACGCGAACCCGGGGACAACTATGGCTACACCTTC. It encodes CANAREPGDNYGYTF.

CDR3: CASSQETGGAWETQYF. The CDR3 DNA reads TGTGCCAGCAGCCAAGAGACAGGGGGCGCGTGGGAGACCCAGTACTTC. The chain uses TRBV4-2 and TRBJ2-5; 10 bases align to TRBD1. Germline values: CDR1 LGHNA, CDR2 YNFKEQ. The length of the CDR3 is 16 residues. J was trimmed by 5 bases and V by 0 bases; bases with no gene match: 6.

The chain carries TRBV30 and TRBJ1-1; D is ambiguous. Trimming removed 0 bases from V and 5 bases from J, with 10 bases in between. Germline loops: CDR1 GTSNPN, CDR2 SVGIG (reference sequence). The CDR3 has 13 residues. CDR3 amino acids: CAWSVVGGTEAFF. CDR3 in DNA: TGTGCCTGGAGTGTTGTGGGAGGTACTGAAGCTTTCTTT.